This is a list of T cell receptor beta chains from one sample in a study of Graves' ophthalmopathy and Graves' hyperthyroidism. TCRdb re-called the multiplex PCR reads through MiXCR, storing one row per CDR3 protein. The sample has 200,000 to 250,000 distinct CDR3 sequences; around a fifth are singletons. The sequencing sample was made of peripheral blood. Receptors originate from a woman in her forties or fifties with Graves' ophthalmopathy. The CDR3 runs from the conserved cysteine through the conserved F or W. Each record gives: clone size, J gene, D gene, V gene, CDR3 protein, CDR3 DNA. The D gene is left open where the match is weak. Clone size is not always given. Where it is, it says once, few, many or a class for expanded clones.

many,TRBJ1-1,TRBD1,TRBV29-1,CSTRTGGTEAFF,TGCAGCACCCGGACAGGGGGCACTGAAGCTTTCTTT
-,TRBJ1-1,-,TRBV20-1,CSAKGDSPEAFF,TGCAGTGCTAAGGGCGACTCGCCTGAAGCTTTCTTT
many,TRBJ1-5,-,TRBV28,CASSFNSGQPQHF,TGTGCCAGCAGTTTTAATAGTGGTCAGCCCCAGCATTTT
many,TRBJ2-2,-,TRBV7-3,CASSFFSAFDTGELFF,TGTGCCAGCAGCTTTTTTTCCGCGTTCGACACCGGGGAGCTGTTTTTT
few,TRBJ1-5,-,TRBV6-1,CASRAGGRGNNQPQHF,TGTGCCAGCAGGGCTGGGGGCAGGGGAAACAATCAGCCCCAGCATTTT
-,TRBJ2-7,TRBD2,TRBV28,CASRGTNSYEQYF,TGTGCCAGCAGGGGGACTAACTCCTACGAGCAGTACTTC
many,TRBJ2-7,TRBD2,TRBV7-2,CASSVSGTYEQYF,TGTGCCAGCAGCGTTAGCGGGACCTACGAGCAGTACTTC
many,TRBJ2-6,-,TRBV7-6,CASSSAQGTGANVLTF,TGTGCCAGCAGCTCGGCCCAGGGTACCGGGGCCAACGTCCTGACTTTC
many,TRBJ2-7,-,TRBV28,CASNLSRDYEQYF,TGTGCCAGCAATTTGTCCAGGGACTACGAGCAGTACTTC
few,TRBJ2-2,-,TRBV20-1,CSARDVVGVTGELFF,TGCAGTGCTAGAGATGTAGTGGGAGTTACCGGGGAGCTGTTTTTT
many,TRBJ2-2,-,TRBV7-2,CASSFPFGELFF,TGTGCCAGCAGCTTCCCCTTCGGGGAGCTGTTTTTT
-,TRBJ2-7,-,TRBV7-9,CASSPRTGSYEQYF,TGTGCCAGCAGCCCACGAACAGGCTCCTACGAGCAGTACTTC
-,TRBJ1-1,-,TRBV13,CASSLLGRVEAFF,TGTGCCAGCAGCCTCCTGGGCAGGGTAGAAGCTTTCTTT
many,TRBJ2-6,-,TRBV29-1,CSVEGGSGANVLTF,TGCAGCGTTGAAGGGGGCTCTGGGGCCAACGTCCTGACTTTC
few,TRBJ2-6,-,TRBV20-1,CSASEKGPVSGANVLTF,TGCAGTGCTAGTGAAAAGGGTCCCGTCTCTGGGGCCAACGTCCTGACTTTC
-,TRBJ1-2,-,TRBV20-1,CSARPGLFGYTF,TGCAGTGCTAGACCCGGACTGTTTGGCTACACCTTC
many,TRBJ2-7,-,TRBV2,CASTKDNYEQYF,TGTGCCAGCACCAAGGACAACTACGAGCAGTACTTC
many,TRBJ2-5,-,TRBV6-1,CASKGSGSWTQYF,TGTGCCAGCAAAGGGTCAGGGAGTTGGACCCAGTACTTC
-,TRBJ1-1,-,TRBV19,CASPGSGSDGEAFF,TGTGCCAGCCCCGGGAGCGGGTCGGACGGTGAAGCTTTCTTT
few,TRBJ1-5,TRBD1,TRBV20-1,CSAIVGQGRNQPQHF,TGCAGTGCTATTGTGGGACAGGGGAGGAATCAGCCCCAGCATTTT